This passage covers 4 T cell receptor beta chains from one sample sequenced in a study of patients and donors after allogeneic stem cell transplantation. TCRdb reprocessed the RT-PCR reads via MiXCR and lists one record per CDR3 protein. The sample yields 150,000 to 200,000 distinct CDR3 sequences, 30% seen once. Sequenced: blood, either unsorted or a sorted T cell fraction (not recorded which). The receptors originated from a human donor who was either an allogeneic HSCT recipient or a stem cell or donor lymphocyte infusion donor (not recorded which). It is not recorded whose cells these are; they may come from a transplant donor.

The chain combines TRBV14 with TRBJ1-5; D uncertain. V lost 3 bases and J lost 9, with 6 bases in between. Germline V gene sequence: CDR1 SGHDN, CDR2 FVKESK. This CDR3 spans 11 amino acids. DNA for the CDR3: TGTGCCAGCAGCCAGGGTGGGCCCCAGCATTTT. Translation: CASSQGGPQHF.

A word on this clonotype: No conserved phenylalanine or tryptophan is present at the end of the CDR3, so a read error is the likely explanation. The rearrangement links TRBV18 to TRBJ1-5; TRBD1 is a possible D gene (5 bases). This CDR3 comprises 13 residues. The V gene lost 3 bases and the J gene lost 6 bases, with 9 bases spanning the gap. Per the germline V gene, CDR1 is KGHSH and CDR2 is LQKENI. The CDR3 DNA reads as TGTGCCAGCTCACCTATGGGACGTCAGCCCCAGCATCTT. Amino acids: CASSPMGRQPQHL.

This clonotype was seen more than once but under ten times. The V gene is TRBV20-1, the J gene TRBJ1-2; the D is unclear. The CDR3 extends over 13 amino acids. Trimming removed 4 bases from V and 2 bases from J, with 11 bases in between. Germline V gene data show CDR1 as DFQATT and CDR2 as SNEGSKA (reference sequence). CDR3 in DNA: TGCAGTGCTATTAGAGACACCAACTATGGCTACACCTTC. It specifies CSAIRDTNYGYTF.

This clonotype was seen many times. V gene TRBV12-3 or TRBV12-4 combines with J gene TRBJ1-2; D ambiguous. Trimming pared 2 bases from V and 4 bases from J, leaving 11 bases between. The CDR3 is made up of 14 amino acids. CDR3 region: CASSLTAALYGYTF. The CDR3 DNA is TGTGCCAGCAGTTTAACGGCAGCCCTCTATGGCTACACCTTC.